Listed below are T cell receptor beta chains from one sample, sequenced in a study of blood T cell repertoires in COVID-19. Only in-frame clones appear in the TCRdb table, and some are missing; sequencing was by immunoSEQ multiplex PCR. The sample gives over 200,000 clones, around 88% of which show up once; more than 1.4% is in the top ten. Sequencing was carried out using peripheral blood. The receptors were sampled from a man aged 18-30 years with active or convalescent COVID-19. The CDR3 runs from the conserved cysteine through the conserved F or W. A D gene is named only where the DNA matches it firmly. Only part of the rows carry a size: once, few, many, or a class if the clone is expanded.

j_call	v_call	cdr3_length	d_call	clone_size	cdr3_aa	cdr3_nt
TRBJ1-5	TRBV6-1	19	TRBD1	NA	CASSETGGPREGYNQPQHF	TGTGCCAGCAGTGAAACAGGGGGTCCGAGGGAGGGGTACAATCAGCCCCAGCATTTT
TRBJ2-6	TRBV28	16	TRBD1	NA	CASSLRPDRRANVLTF	TGTGCCAGCAGTTTGCGCCCGGACAGGAGAGCCAACGTCCTGACTTTC
TRBJ2-3	TRBV13	17	NA	NA	CASSLGVLQGLTDTQYF	TGTGCCAGCAGCTTAGGGGTCCTACAGGGCCTCACAGATACGCAGTATTTT
TRBJ2-2	TRBV5-4	17	TRBD1	NA	CASSPEFGTANTGELFF	TGTGCCAGCAGCCCGGAATTTGGGACAGCGAACACCGGGGAGCTGTTTTTT
TRBJ1-1	TRBV19	13	NA	once	CASSSPGYTEAFF	TGTGCCAGTAGTTCACCGGGGTACACTGAAGCTTTCTTT
TRBJ2-5	TRBV7-9	16	TRBD2	few	CASRTKLAGDGETQYF	TGTGCCAGCAGAACAAAACTAGCGGGAGACGGAGAGACCCAGTACTTC
TRBJ2-1	TRBV3-1/TRBV3-2	15	TRBD2	NA	CASSQRRELYNEQFF	TGTGCCAGCAGCCAGCGGCGGGAGCTCTACAATGAGCAGTTCTTC
TRBJ2-5	TRBV14	16	TRBD2	NA	CASSQRLAGGQETQYF	TGTGCCAGCAGCCAAAGACTAGCGGGAGGCCAAGAGACCCAGTACTTC
TRBJ2-7	TRBV28	14	TRBD1	NA	CASRSGTGLYEQYF	TGTGCCAGCAGGAGCGGGACAGGGCTCTACGAGCAGTACTTC
TRBJ1-1	TRBV29-1	17	TRBD1	NA	CSVEALLTGAFSSEAFF	TGCAGCGTTGAAGCTTTACTTACAGGGGCCTTTTCGTCTGAAGCTTTCTTT
TRBJ2-1	TRBV6-4	16	NA	NA	CASSSYITSSYNEQFF	TGTGCCAGCAGCTCATACATAACAAGCTCCTACAATGAGCAGTTCTTC
TRBJ2-5	TRBV28	17	TRBD2	NA	CASRSPRLARYQETQYF	TGTGCCAGCAGGTCCCCCAGACTAGCGCGGTACCAAGAGACCCAGTACTTC
TRBJ1-5	TRBV2	18	NA	NA	CASSETTLRRSSNQPQHF	TGTGCCAGCAGTGAAACGACCCTCAGGAGGAGCAGCAATCAGCCCCAGCATTTT
TRBJ1-3	TRBV6-5	14	NA	NA	CASSRLRPGNTIYF	TGTGCCAGCAGCCGCTTGAGGCCTGGAAACACCATATATTTT
TRBJ2-1	TRBV5-4	15	NA	NA	CASSLDGISYNEQFF	TGTGCCAGCAGCTTGGACGGGATCTCCTACAATGAGCAGTTCTTC
TRBJ2-1	TRBV10-1	13	TRBD1	few	CASSEQGAGEQFF	TGCGCCAGCAGTGAGCAGGGGGCGGGTGAGCAGTTCTTC
TRBJ1-5	TRBV7-2	14	NA	NA	CASSRGGSNQPQHF	TGTGCCAGCAGCCGGGGGGGGAGCAATCAGCCCCAGCATTTT
TRBJ2-7	TRBV14	15	TRBD1	NA	CASSQPGQGAGEQYF	TGTGCCAGCAGCCAGCCGGGGCAGGGGGCTGGAGAGCAGTACTTC
TRBJ1-3	TRBV25-1	16	NA	many	CASSGTTASSGNTIYF	TGTGCCAGCAGTGGAACGACAGCGTCCTCTGGAAACACCATATATTTT
TRBJ2-7	TRBV2	14	TRBD1	NA	CASNAGTGTYEQYF	TGTGCCAGCAACGCCGGGACAGGAACCTACGAGCAGTACTTC
TRBJ2-2	TRBV24-1	15	TRBD2	NA	CATSAGGIDTGELFF	TGTGCCACCAGTGCCGGGGGGATCGACACCGGGGAGCTGTTTTTT
TRBJ2-7	TRBV28	12	TRBD2	NA	CASASGLFEQYF	TGTGCCAGCGCCTCGGGACTATTCGAGCAGTACTTC
TRBJ1-6	TRBV27	17	TRBD1	NA	CASRTGQARPRNSPLHF	TGTGCCAGCAGAACGGGACAGGCGAGACCTCGGAATTCACCCCTCCACTTT
TRBJ2-1	TRBV11-2	15	NA	NA	CASSPVVGLGNEQFF	TGTGCCAGCAGCCCAGTAGTGGGGCTAGGCAATGAGCAGTTCTTC
TRBJ1-2	TRBV6-4	15	TRBD1	NA	CASSDSGGTAYGYTF	TGTGCCAGCAGTGACTCGGGCGGGACAGCCTATGGCTACACCTTC
TRBJ2-2	TRBV9	13	NA	NA	CASTVQATGELFF	TGTGCCAGCACTGTGCAGGCGACCGGGGAGCTGTTTTTT
TRBJ2-1	TRBV10-3	14	TRBD2	NA	CAISGPSGDNEQFF	TGTGCCATCAGTGGTCCTAGCGGAGACAATGAGCAGTTCTTC